What follows is one TCR beta chain and its context. The sample originates from a study of blood T cell repertoires in COVID-19. Study context: Sites across the United States, Italy and Spain contributed samples from acute and convalescent COVID-19. The cDNA or gDNA used as material had been derived from T cells, B-cell-depleted T cells, or PBMCs.

Sequencing used immunoSEQ multiplex PCR; TCRdb keeps in-frame clones, though not all of them. This sample carries fewer than 150,000 clones, approximately 85% of them seen once, and the ten largest clones take roughly 12%. V gave up 0 bases and J gave up 7 bases, with 15 bases separating them. CDR3 size: 15 residues. Per the germline V gene, CDR1 is MNHNS and CDR2 is SASEGT. V gene TRBV6-1 combines with J gene TRBJ1-1; no definite D call. Material for sequencing was peripheral blood. The clonotype comes from a human donor in a cohort sampled during active COVID-19. The CDR3 region is CASSEALGDRREAFF. CDR3 DNA sequence: TGTGCCAGCAGTGAAGCGCTGGGCGACCGCCGTGAAGCTTTCTTT.